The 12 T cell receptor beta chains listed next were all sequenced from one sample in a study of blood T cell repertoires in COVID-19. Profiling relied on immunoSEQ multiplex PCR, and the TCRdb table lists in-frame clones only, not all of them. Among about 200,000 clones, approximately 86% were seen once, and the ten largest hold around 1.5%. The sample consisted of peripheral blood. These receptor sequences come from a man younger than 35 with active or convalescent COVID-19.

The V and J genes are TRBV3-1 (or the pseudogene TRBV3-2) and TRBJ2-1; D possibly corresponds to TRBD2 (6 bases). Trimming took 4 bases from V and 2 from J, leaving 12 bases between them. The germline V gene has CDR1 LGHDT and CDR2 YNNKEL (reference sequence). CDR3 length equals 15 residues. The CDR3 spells CASSPGLLTYNEQFF. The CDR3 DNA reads TGTGCCAGCAGCCCGGGACTCCTAACCTACAATGAGCAGTTCTTC.

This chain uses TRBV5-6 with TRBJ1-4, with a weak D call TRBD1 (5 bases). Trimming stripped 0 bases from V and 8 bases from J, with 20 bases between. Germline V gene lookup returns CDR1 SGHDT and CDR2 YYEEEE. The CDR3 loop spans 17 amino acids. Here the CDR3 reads CASSLGQSGPPEEKLFF. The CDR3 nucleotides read TGTGCCAGCAGCTTGGGACAGTCCGGGCCTCCGGAGGAAAAACTGTTTTTT.

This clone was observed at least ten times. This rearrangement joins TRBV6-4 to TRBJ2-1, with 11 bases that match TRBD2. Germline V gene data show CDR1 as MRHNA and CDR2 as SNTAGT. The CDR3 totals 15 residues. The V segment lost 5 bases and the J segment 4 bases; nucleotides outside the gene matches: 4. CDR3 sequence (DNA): TGTGCCAGCAGTAAGGGACTAGCGGATTACAATGAGCAGTTCTTC. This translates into CASSKGLADYNEQFF.

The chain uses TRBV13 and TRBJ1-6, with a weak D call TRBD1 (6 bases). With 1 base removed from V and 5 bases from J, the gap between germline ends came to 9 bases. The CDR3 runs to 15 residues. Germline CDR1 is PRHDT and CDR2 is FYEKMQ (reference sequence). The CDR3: CASSLDPGDNSPLHF. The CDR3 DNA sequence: TGTGCCAGCAGCTTAGACCCAGGGGATAATTCACCCCTCCACTTT.

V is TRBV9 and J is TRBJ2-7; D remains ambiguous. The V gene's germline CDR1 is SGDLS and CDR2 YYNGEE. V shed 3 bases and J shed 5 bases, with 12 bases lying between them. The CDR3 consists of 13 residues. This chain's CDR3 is CASSALPGNEQYF. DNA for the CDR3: TGTGCCAGCAGCGCCCTCCCAGGCAACGAGCAGTACTTC. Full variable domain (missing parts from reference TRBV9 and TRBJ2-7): DSGVTQTPKHLITATGQRVTLRCSPRSGDLSVYWYQQSLDQGLQFLIQYYNGEERAKGNILERFSAQQFPDLHSELNLSSLELGDSALYFCASSALPGNEQYFGPGTRLTVT.

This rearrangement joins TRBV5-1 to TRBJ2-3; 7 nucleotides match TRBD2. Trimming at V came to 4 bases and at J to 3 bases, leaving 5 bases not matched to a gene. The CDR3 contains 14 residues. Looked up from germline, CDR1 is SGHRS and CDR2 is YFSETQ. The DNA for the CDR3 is TGCGCCAGCAGCCATGGACTAGAAACAGATACGCAGTATTTT. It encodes CASSHGLETDTQYF.

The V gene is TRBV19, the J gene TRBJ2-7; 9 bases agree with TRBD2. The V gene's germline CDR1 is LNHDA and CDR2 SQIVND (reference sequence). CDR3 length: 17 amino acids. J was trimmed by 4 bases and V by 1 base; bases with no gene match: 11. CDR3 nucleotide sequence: TGTGCCAGTAGTATAGTAAGCCAAGGGACTAGCAGTTACGAGCAGTACTTC. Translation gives CASSIVSQGTSSYEQYF.

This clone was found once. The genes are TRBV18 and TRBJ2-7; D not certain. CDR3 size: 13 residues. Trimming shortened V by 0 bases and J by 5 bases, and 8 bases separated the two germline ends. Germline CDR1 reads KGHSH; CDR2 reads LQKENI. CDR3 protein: CASSPPVQNEQYF. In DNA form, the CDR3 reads TGTGCCAGCTCACCACCTGTTCAGAACGAGCAGTACTTC.

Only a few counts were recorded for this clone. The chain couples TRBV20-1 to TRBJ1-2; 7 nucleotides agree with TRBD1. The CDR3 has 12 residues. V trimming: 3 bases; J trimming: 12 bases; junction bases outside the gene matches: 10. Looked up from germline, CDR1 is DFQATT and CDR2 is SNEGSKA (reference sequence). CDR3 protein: CSASAGQPRNTF. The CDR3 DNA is TGCAGTGCTAGTGCGGGACAGCCTAGGAACACCTTC.

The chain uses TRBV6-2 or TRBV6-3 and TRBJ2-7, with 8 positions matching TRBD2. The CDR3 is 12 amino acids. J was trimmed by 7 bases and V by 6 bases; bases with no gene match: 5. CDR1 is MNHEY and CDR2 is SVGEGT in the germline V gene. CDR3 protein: CASRYPGGEQYF. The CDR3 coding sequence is TGTGCCAGCAGGTACCCGGGGGGGGAGCAGTACTTC.

The DNA for the CDR3 is TGTGCCAGCAGTGAGGGACAGGGGAGGGCTTTCTTT. This codes for CASSEGQGRAFF. The chain has TRBV25-1 and TRBJ1-1; 10 nucleotides line up with TRBD1. V gave up 3 bases and J gave up 11 bases; unmatched junction bases: 3. Per the germline V gene, CDR1 is MGHDK and CDR2 is SYGVNS. The CDR3 spans 12 residues. Based on the CDR3 plus reference TRBV25-1 and TRBJ1-1, the full variable domain is EADIYQTPRYLVIGTGKKITLECSQTMGHDKMYWYQQDPGMELHLIHYSYGVNSTEKGDLSSESTVSRIRTEHFPLTLESARPSHTSQYLCASSEGQGRAFFGQGTRLTVV.

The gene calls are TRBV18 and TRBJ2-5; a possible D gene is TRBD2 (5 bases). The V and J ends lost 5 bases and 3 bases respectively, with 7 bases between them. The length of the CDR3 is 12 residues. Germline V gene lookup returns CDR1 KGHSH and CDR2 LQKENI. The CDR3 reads CASSEAEETQYF. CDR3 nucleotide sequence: TGTGCCAGCTCAGAAGCGGAAGAGACCCAGTACTTC.